Below are 9 T cell receptor beta chains sequenced from a single sample in a study of T cells expressing NK-cell markers. TCRdb re-called the 5' RACE reads and shows each CDR3 protein once, DNA omitted. Recorded for this sample: under 500,000 distinct CDR3 sequences. The sequenced sample was blood T cells: a sorted CD56 or NKG2C T cell subset, CD4+ or CD8+ T cells, or bulk PBMC T cells (not recorded which). These receptors all stem from a woman aged 18-69 years in good health.

This chain links TRBV7-9 with TRBJ2-1; the TCRdb D gene call, TRBD1, has no DNA to confirm it. Germline V gene lookup returns CDR1 SEHNR and CDR2 FQNEAQ (reference sequence). CDR3 size: 12 residues. CDR3 region: CASSSPLHEQFF.

This chain links TRBV2 with TRBJ2-4; lacking DNA, the TRBD2 call made by TCRdb goes unchecked. Germline CDR1 SNHLY, CDR2 FYNNEI. The length of the CDR3 is 15 residues. The CDR3 protein is CARPTSGGMKHIQYF.

The rearrangement joins TRBV6-1 to TRBJ1-2; the D gene TCRdb calls, TRBD1, cannot be checked with no DNA. Germline loops: CDR1 MNHNS, CDR2 SASEGT. The CDR3 contains 12 residues. The CDR3 loop is CARRGDLYGYTF.

The chain uses TRBV5-1 and TRBJ1-1; TCRdb's D call, TRBD1, is unchecked because there is no DNA. Germline lookup yields CDR1 SGHRS and CDR2 YFSETQ. The CDR3 runs 14 residues. CDR3 amino acids: CASSTPEGGNEAFF.

CDR3 amino acids: CASSPTFSGNTIYF. The J gene is TRBJ1-3, the V gene TRBV19. CDR1 LNHDA and CDR2 SQIVND come from the germline V gene (reference sequence). CDR3 length: 14 residues.

CDR3 sequence: CASALRTGELFF. This chain joins TRBV7-6 and TRBJ2-2; TCRdb outputs TRBD2, but without DNA this stays unchecked. The germline gives CDR1 SGHVS, CDR2 FNYEAQ. This CDR3 spans 12 amino acids.

The chain joins TRBV4-2 to TRBJ2-7. Germline lookup yields CDR1 LGHNA and CDR2 YNFKEQ. The CDR3 has 12 residues. This chain's CDR3 is CASSQVPLEQYF.

The CDR3: CASSPPGRELDTQYF. V gene TRBV7-3 combines with J gene TRBJ2-3; TCRdb's assignment of TRBD1 cannot be checked, as there is no DNA. The CDR3 is 15 residues long. Germline CDR1 and CDR2: SGHTA and FQGTGA.

This chain connects TRBV20-1 to TRBJ2-3. Germline V gene sequence: CDR1 DFQATT, CDR2 SNEGSKA (reference sequence). CDR3 length: 13 amino acids. The CDR3 loop reads CSGRPEHTDTQYF.